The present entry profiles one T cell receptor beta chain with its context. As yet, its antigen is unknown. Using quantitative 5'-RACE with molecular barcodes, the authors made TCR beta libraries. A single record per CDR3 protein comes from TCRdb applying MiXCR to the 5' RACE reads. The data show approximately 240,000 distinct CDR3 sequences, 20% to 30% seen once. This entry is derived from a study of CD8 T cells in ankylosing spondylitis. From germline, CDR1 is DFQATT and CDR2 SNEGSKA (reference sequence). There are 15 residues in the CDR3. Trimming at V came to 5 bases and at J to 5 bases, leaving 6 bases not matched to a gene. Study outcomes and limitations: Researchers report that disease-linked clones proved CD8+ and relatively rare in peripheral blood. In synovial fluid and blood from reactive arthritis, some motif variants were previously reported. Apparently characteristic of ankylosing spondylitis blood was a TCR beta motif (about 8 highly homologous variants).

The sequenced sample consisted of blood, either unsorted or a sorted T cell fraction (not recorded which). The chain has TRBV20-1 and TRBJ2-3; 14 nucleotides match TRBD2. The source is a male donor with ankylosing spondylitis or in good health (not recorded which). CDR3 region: CSAFRLAGGLDTQYF. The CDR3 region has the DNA TGCAGTGCTTTTCGACTAGCGGGGGGGCTAGATACGCAGTATTTT.